The 25 T cell receptor beta chains below come from one sample, sequenced in a study of early T cells in non-severe SARS-CoV-2 infection. TCRdb called the 5' RACE reads again in MiXCR, with one record for every CDR3 protein. The repertoire holds about 35,000 distinct CDR3 sequences, with less than 7% as singletons. Sequenced material: whole blood, taken at baseline. The receptors derive from an adult who was a healthcare worker with PCR-confirmed SARS-CoV-2 infection or an uninfected control (not recorded which).

This clonotype showed up many times. This rearrangement joins TRBV3-1 to TRBJ1-6; D is undetermined. There are 12 residues in the CDR3. Per germline, CDR1 LGHDT and CDR2 YNNKEL (reference sequence). With 1 base removed from V and 8 bases from J, the gap between germline ends came to 3 bases. The DNA for the CDR3 is TGTGCCAGCAGCCAAGTAGATTCACCCCTCCACTTT. Protein: CASSQVDSPLHF.

The sample holds many counts of this clonotype. J is TRBJ1-2 and V is TRBV28; possibly TRBD1 for D (6 bases). V was pared by 5 bases and J by 10 bases, with 14 bases between. The germline V gene has CDR1 MDHEN and CDR2 SYDVKM. The CDR3 has 12 amino acids. For the CDR3, the DNA is TGTGCCAGCAGTACCCCCAGGGGAGACTACACCTTC. Translated, it gives CASSTPRGDYTF.

The chain uses TRBV7-9 and TRBJ1-6; no clear D. Trimming removed 7 bases from V and 0 bases from J, with 10 bases in between. The CDR3 loop spans 15 amino acids. Germline V gene sequence: CDR1 SEHNR, CDR2 FQNEAQ (reference sequence). CDR3: CASTYSSSYNSPLHF. CDR3 DNA: TGTGCCAGCACCTACTCGAGCTCCTATAATTCACCCCTCCACTTT.

This clonotype showed up many times. V is TRBV7-2 and J is TRBJ2-7; 11 nucleotides match TRBD2. This CDR3 comprises 14 residues. Germline loops: CDR1 SGHTA, CDR2 FQGNSA. V dropped 4 bases and J dropped 3; count of bases not matched to a gene: 2. CDR3 bases: TGTGCCAGCAGCTCGGGACTAGCGGTCTACGAGCAGTACTTC. Its protein is CASSSGLAVYEQYF.

The sample holds many counts of this clonotype. The chain has TRBV29-1 and TRBJ1-2; D is unclear. Germline V gene sequence: CDR1 SQVTM, CDR2 ANQGSEA. V lost 4 bases to trimming and J lost 6 bases, with 15 bases between them. This CDR3 region has 13 residues. The CDR3 here is CSVGSWADHGYTF. The CDR3 DNA sequence: TGCAGCGTTGGGTCATGGGCGGACCATGGCTACACCTTC. Combining the CDR3 with reference TRBV29-1 and TRBJ1-2 gives the whole variable domain SAVISQKPSRDICQRGTSLTIQCQVDSQVTMMFWYRQQPGQSLTLIATANQGSEATYESGFVIDKFPISRPNLTFSTLTVSNMSPEDSSIYLCSVGSWADHGYTFGSGTRLTVV.

This clonotype occurred many times. CDR3 DNA: TGTGCCAGCTCACGGGCCCCAGGGTACGAGCAGTACTTC. This gives the protein CASSRAPGYEQYF. The rearrangement links TRBV18 to TRBJ2-7; TRBD1 is a possible D gene (5 bases). This CDR3 has 13 amino acids. V lost 4 bases and J 4 bases, leaving 11 bases between the germline ends. CDR1 KGHSH and CDR2 LQKENI come from the germline V gene.

There are many counts of this clonotype. The rearrangement uses TRBV7-2 and TRBJ1-2; D call uncertain. The CDR3 sequence is 14 residues long. Trimming took 4 bases from V and 3 from J, leaving 12 bases between them. CDR1 and CDR2 (germline): SGHTA, FQGNSA. The CDR3: CASSSIYKDYGYTF. The DNA for the CDR3 is TGTGCCAGCAGCTCAATCTACAAGGACTATGGCTACACCTTC.

This rearrangement joins TRBV30 to TRBJ1-5, with TRBD1 identical over 11 bases. The ends lost 2 bases at V and 2 bases at J; junction bases unmatched: 2. This CDR3 is 15 amino acids long. The germline V gene has CDR1 GTSNPN and CDR2 SVGIG (reference sequence). In DNA form, the CDR3 reads TGTGCCTGGAGTAAGGGACAGGGGGGCAATCAGCCCCAGCATTTT. Amino acids: CAWSKGQGGNQPQHF.

At least ten counts were recorded for this clonotype. This sequence joins TRBV19 and TRBJ2-2; TRBD2 matches at 7 bases. In germline, CDR1 is LNHDA, CDR2 SQIVND (reference sequence). This CDR3 spans 17 amino acids. J gave up 6 bases and V 4 bases, and 14 bases lay outside the gene matches. The CDR3 bases are TGTGCCAGTAGTAAACGGGGAGGGGCGCGATCTGCCGGGGAGCTGTTTTTT. Amino acid sequence: CASSKRGGARSAGELFF.

The chain joins TRBV4-1 to TRBJ2-1, with 13 bases identical to TRBD2. CDR1 is MGHRA and CDR2 is YSYEKL in the germline V gene. CDR3 length: 19 amino acids. The ends lost 1 base at V and 0 bases at J; junction bases unmatched: 6. For the CDR3, the DNA is TGCGCCAGCAGCCAAGGACTAGCGGGGGGCCCGAGCTCCTACAATGAGCAGTTCTTC. The encoded protein is CASSQGLAGGPSSYNEQFF.

Many counts were recorded for this clonotype. This chain joins TRBV7-6 and TRBJ2-2; D gene ambiguous. Trimming took 1 base from V and 3 from J, leaving 3 bases between them. The germline gives CDR1 SGHVS, CDR2 FNYEAQ. The CDR3 runs 13 residues. The CDR3 spells CASSLDDTGELFF. CDR3 in DNA: TGTGCCAGCAGCTTAGACGACACCGGGGAGCTGTTTTTT. Full variable domain (outside the CDR3, taken from reference TRBV7-6 and TRBJ2-2): GAGVSQSPRYKVTKRGQDVALRCDPISGHVSLYWYRQALGQGPEFLTYFNYEAQQDKSGLPNDRFSAERPEGSISTLTIQRTEQRDSAMYRCASSLDDTGELFFGEGSRLTVL.

Many counts were recorded for this clonotype. The rearrangement uses TRBV27 and TRBJ1-1; D call uncertain. Germline V gives CDR1 MNHEY, CDR2 SMNVEV (reference sequence). The CDR3 consists of 14 residues. Trimming took 5 bases from V and 1 from J, leaving 11 bases between them. Here the CDR3 reads CASSPREGNTEAFF. CDR3 in DNA: TGTGCCAGCAGTCCCCGAGAGGGGAACACTGAAGCTTTCTTT.

This clonotype has a count of ten or more. The chain joins TRBV19 to TRBJ2-3; the D is unclear. The CDR3 is made up of 16 amino acids. The V and J ends lost 4 bases and 0 bases respectively, with 14 bases between them. Germline CDR1 and CDR2: LNHDA and SQIVND (reference sequence). The CDR3 spells CASSTPDGVSTDTQYF. The CDR3 DNA follows: TGTGCCAGTAGTACCCCGGACGGCGTAAGCACAGATACGCAGTATTTT.

Only a few counts were recorded for this clonotype. J is TRBJ2-4 and V is TRBV20-1, with D possibly TRBD2 on 5 matching bases. CDR1 is DFQATT, CDR2 SNEGSKA, per germline (reference sequence). The CDR3 length is 15 residues. V was cut by 6 bases and J by 3 bases, with 18 bases left in between. CDR3 sequence reads: CSAEGPEVGKNIQYF. CDR3 DNA sequence: TGCAGTGCCGAGGGCCCGGAGGTCGGCAAAAACATTCAGTACTTC.

This clonotype has at least ten counts. The V and J genes are TRBV7-9 and TRBJ2-4; a weak D match, TRBD1 (6 bases). The CDR3 loop spans 16 amino acids. Trimming shortened V by 5 bases and J by 0 bases, and 14 bases separated the two germline ends. CDR1 and CDR2 (germline): SEHNR, FQNEAQ (reference sequence). The CDR3 bases are TGTGCCAGCAGCCCTCTACAGGGAGAAGCCAAAAACATTCAGTACTTC. As protein: CASSPLQGEAKNIQYF. The whole variable domain, remainder taken from reference TRBV7-9 and TRBJ2-4, is DTGVSQNPRHKITKRGQNVTFRCDPISEHNRLYWYRQTLGQGPEFLTYFQNEAQLEKSRLLSDRFSAERPKGSFSTLEIQRTEQGDSAMYLCASSPLQGEAKNIQYFGAGTRLSVL.

The table lists this clonotype with many counts. The chain couples TRBV6-1 to TRBJ2-5; 14 bases map to TRBD2. The CDR3 extends over 18 amino acids. Germline-derived CDR1 and CDR2 are MNHNS and SASEGT. V trimming: 4 bases; J trimming: 3 bases; junction bases outside the gene matches: 10. In DNA form, the CDR3 reads TGTGCCAGCAGTGGACTAGCGGGAGGGGGGAGGTTTAAAGAGACCCAGTACTTC. Its translation is CASSGLAGGGRFKETQYF.

This clonotype was counted at least ten times. This chain links TRBV20-1 with TRBJ2-1; the D call may be TRBD1 or TRBD2 (5 bases each). Germline CDR1 and CDR2: DFQATT and SNEGSKA (reference sequence). The ends were cut back, 0 bases at V and 2 bases at J, with 17 bases in the middle. The CDR3 contains 17 residues. CDR3 DNA: TGCAGTGCTAGAGATCTACAGGAGGAGACAACCTACAATGAGCAGTTCTTC. This encodes CSARDLQEETTYNEQFF.

This chain connects TRBV6-6 to TRBJ2-7; D gene uncertain. V gave up 6 bases and J gave up 0 bases, with 6 bases separating them. The CDR3 has 12 amino acids. Per the germline V gene, CDR1 is MNHNY and CDR2 is SVGAGI (reference sequence). CDR3 loop: CASSQSSYEQYF. Written as DNA, the CDR3 is TGTGCCAGCAGCCAAAGCTCCTACGAGCAGTACTTC.

The rearrangement links TRBV30 to TRBJ2-2; 8 nucleotides match TRBD2. Per germline, CDR1 GTSNPN and CDR2 SVGIG (reference sequence). CDR3 length: 15 amino acids. Unmatched junction bases numbered 9, after V lost 2 bases and J lost 7 bases. The chain's CDR3 is CAWSNQRETVGELFF. CDR3 in DNA: TGTGCCTGGAGTAACCAGCGGGAGACGGTCGGGGAGCTGTTTTTT. Variable domain in full (rest from reference TRBV30 and TRBJ2-2): SQTIHQWPATLVQPVGSPLSLECTVEGTSNPNLYWYRQAAGRGLQLLFYSVGIGQISSEVPQNLSASRPQDRQFILSSKKLLLSDSGFYLCAWSNQRETVGELFFGEGSRLTVL.

The rearrangement joins TRBV20-1 to TRBJ2-2, with 11 bases identical to TRBD2. Trimming cost V 6 bases and J 7 bases; bases outside gene matches: 10. Germline CDR1 DFQATT, CDR2 SNEGSKA (reference sequence). CDR3 length equals 15 residues. CDR3 loop: CSASTLAGGIGELFF. Written as DNA, the CDR3 is TGCAGTGCCTCTACTCTAGCGGGGGGCATCGGGGAGCTGTTTTTT.

Only a few counts were recorded for this clonotype. The J gene is TRBJ2-7, the V gene TRBV20-1; 8 bases align to TRBD1. Germline CDR1 reads DFQATT; CDR2 reads SNEGSKA (reference sequence). V shed 3 bases and J 6 bases; nucleotides not matched to a gene: 7. The CDR3 sequence is 13 residues long. The CDR3: CSASRDRLGEQYF. In DNA, the CDR3 is TGCAGTGCTAGCCGGGACAGGCTCGGCGAGCAGTACTTC.

In its sample, this clonotype was seen a few times. The chain is built from TRBV18 and TRBJ2-5; the D is unclear. The CDR3 runs 14 residues. From germline, CDR1 is KGHSH and CDR2 LQKENI. Trimming pared 3 bases from V and 1 base from J, leaving 9 bases between. CDR3 sequence: CASSPRSSQETQYF. The CDR3 DNA reads TGTGCCAGCTCACCGCGGAGCTCCCAAGAGACCCAGTACTTC.

This clonotype was seen many times. V is TRBV20-1 and J is TRBJ2-3, with 7 bases fitting TRBD2. V shed 5 bases and J 1 base; nucleotides not matched to a gene: 6. Germline V gene sequence: CDR1 DFQATT, CDR2 SNEGSKA (reference sequence). The length of the CDR3 is 14 residues. CDR3 sequence reads: CSAPRGRGTDTQYF. The CDR3 region has the DNA TGCAGTGCTCCGCGGGGGAGAGGCACAGATACGCAGTATTTT.

This clonotype was found many times. This chain links TRBV5-1 with TRBJ2-1, with a tentative D call TRBD2 (6 bases). The CDR3 covers 13 residues. In germline, CDR1 is SGHRS, CDR2 YFSETQ. Trimming took 3 bases from V and 7 from J, leaving 11 bases between them. DNA for the CDR3: TGCGCCAGCAGCTGGACTAACGGGAATGAGCAGTTCTTC. This encodes CASSWTNGNEQFF.

This clonotype was counted many times. The J gene is TRBJ1-3, the V gene TRBV5-1; D is perhaps TRBD1 (6 bases). The CDR3 spans 14 residues. Germline values: CDR1 SGHRS, CDR2 YFSETQ. Trimming took off 2 bases at V and 3 bases at J, with 9 bases between the two ends. The CDR3 reads CASSLGGIGNTIYF. The CDR3 coding sequence is TGCGCCAGCAGCTTAGGGGGAATTGGAAACACCATATATTTT.